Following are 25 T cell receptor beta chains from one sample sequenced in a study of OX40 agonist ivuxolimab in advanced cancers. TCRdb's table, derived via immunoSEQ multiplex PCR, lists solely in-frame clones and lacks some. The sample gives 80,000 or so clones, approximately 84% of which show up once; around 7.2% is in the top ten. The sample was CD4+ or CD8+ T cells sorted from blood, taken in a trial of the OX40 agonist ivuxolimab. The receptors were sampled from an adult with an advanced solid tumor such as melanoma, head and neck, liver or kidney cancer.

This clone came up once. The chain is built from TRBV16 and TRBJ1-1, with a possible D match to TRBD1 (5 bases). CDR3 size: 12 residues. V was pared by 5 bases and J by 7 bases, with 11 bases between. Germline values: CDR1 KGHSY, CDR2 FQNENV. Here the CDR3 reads CASSYTQGEAFF. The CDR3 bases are TGTGCCAGCAGCTACACCCAGGGTGAAGCTTTCTTT.

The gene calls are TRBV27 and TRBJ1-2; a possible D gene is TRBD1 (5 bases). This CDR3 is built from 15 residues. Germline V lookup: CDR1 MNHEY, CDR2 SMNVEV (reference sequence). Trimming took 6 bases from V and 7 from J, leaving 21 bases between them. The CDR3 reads CASRLIGGTHSGYTF. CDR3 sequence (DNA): TGTGCCAGCAGACTTATTGGGGGGACCCACAGTGGCTACACCTTC.

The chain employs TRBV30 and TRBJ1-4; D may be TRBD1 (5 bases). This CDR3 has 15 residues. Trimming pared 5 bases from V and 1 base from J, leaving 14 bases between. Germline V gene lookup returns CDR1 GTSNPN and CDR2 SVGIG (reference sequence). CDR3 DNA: TGTGCCTGGGGAGCAGGGAGAGGAACTAATGAAAAACTGTTTTTT. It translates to CAWGAGRGTNEKLFF.

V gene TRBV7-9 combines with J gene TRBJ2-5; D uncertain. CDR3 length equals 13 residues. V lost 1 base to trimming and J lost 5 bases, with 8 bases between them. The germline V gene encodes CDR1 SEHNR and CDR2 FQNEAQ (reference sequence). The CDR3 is CASSLEGAETQYF. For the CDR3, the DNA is TGTGCCAGCAGCTTAGAAGGAGCGGAGACCCAGTACTTC.

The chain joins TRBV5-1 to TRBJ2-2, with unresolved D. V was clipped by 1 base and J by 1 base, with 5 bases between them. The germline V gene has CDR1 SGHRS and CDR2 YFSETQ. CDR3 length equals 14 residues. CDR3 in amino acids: CASSLFQNTGELFF. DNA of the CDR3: TGCGCCAGCAGCTTGTTTCAGAACACCGGGGAGCTGTTTTTT.

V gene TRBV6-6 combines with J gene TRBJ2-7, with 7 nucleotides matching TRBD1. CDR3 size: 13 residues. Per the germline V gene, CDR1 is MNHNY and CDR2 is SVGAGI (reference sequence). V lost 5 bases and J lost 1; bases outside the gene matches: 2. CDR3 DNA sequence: TGTGCCAGCAGTCCGACAGGGTCCTACGAGCAGTACTTC. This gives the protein CASSPTGSYEQYF.

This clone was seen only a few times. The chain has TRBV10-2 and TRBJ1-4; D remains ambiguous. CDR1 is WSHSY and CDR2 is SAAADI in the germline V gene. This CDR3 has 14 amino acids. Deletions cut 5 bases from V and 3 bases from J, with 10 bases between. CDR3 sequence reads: CASSLSPANEKLFF. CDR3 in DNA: TGCGCCAGCAGTTTGAGCCCGGCTAATGAAAAACTGTTTTTT.

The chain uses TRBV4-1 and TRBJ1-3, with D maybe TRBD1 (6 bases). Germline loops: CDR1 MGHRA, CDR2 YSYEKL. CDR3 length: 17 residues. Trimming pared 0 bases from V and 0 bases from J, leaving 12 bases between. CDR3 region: CASSQDWGRISGNTIYF. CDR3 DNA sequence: TGCGCCAGCAGCCAAGACTGGGGGCGCATCTCTGGAAACACCATATATTTT.

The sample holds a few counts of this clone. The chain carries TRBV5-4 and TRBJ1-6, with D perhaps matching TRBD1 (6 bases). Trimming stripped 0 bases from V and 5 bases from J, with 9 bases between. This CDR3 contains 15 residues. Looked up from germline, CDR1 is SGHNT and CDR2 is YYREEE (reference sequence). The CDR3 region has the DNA TGTGCCAGCAGCTTGGCGGACAGCGATAATTCACCCCTCCACTTT. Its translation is CASSLADSDNSPLHF.

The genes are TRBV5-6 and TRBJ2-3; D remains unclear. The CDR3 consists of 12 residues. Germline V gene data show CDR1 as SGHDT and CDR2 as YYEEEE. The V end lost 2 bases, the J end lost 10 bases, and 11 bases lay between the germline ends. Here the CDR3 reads CASSLQLFPQYF. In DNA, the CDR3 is TGTGCCAGCAGCTTACAGCTATTCCCGCAGTATTTT.

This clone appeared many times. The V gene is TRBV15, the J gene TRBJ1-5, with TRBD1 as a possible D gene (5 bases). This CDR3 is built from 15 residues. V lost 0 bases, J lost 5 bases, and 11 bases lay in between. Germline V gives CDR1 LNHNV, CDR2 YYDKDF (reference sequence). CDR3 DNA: TGTGCCACCAGCAGAGATGCCAGGGACGATCAGCCCCAGCATTTT. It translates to CATSRDARDDQPQHF.

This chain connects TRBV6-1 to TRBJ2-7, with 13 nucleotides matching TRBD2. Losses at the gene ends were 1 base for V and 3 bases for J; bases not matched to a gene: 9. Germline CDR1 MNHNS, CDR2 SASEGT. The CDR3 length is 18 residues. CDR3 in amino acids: CASSEVLAGGLRDYEQYF. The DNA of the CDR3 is TGTGCCAGCAGTGAAGTACTAGCGGGAGGGCTCAGGGACTACGAGCAGTACTTC.

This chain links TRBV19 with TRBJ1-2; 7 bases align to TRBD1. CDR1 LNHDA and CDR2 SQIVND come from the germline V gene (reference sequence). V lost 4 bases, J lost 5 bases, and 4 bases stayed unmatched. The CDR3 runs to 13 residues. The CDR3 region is CASSKGQHYGYTF. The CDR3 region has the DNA TGTGCCAGTAGTAAGGGACAGCATTATGGCTACACCTTC.

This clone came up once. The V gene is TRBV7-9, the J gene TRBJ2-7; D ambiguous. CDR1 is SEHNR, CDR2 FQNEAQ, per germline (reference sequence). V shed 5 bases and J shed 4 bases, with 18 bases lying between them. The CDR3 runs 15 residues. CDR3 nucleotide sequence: TGTGCCAGCAGCGCGGCAGGAGCTGGTCAATACGAGCAGTACTTC. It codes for CASSAAGAGQYEQYF.

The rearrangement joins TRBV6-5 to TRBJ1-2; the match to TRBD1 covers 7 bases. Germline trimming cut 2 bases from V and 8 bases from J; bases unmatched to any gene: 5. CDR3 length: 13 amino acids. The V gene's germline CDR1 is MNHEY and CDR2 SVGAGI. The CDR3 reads CASSYPTGIGYTF. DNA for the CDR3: TGTGCCAGCAGTTACCCGACAGGGATCGGCTACACCTTC.

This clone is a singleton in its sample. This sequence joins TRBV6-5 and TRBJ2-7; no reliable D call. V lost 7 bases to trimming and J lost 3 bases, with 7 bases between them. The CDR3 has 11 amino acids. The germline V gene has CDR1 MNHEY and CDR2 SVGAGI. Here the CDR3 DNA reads TGTGCCAGCATTGTAAGCTACGAGCAGTACTTC. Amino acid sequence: CASIVSYEQYF.

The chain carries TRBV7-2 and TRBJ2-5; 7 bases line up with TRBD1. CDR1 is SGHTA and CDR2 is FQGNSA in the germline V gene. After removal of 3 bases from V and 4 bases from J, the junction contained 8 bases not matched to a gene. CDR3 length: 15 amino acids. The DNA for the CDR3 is TGTGCCAGCAGCTTTAACAAGGGGGCCGGAGAGACCCAGTACTTC. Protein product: CASSFNKGAGETQYF.

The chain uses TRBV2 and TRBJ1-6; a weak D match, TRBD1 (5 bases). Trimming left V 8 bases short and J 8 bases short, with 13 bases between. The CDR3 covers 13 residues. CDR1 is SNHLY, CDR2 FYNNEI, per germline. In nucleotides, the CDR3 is TGTGCCAGCGGGACCTCGTCAGATTCACCCCTCCACTTT. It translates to CASGTSSDSPLHF.

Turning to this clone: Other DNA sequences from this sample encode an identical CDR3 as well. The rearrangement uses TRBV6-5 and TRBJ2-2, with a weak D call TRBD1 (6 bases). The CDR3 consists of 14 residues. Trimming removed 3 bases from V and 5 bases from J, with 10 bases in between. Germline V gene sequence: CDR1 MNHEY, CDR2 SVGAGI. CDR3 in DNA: TGTGCCAGCAGTTATTTCAGGGGTACCGGGGAGCTGTTTTTT. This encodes CASSYFRGTGELFF.

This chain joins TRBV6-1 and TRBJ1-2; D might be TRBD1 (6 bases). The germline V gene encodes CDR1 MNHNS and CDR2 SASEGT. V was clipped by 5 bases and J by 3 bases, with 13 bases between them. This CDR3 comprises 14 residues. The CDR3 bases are TGTGCCAGCAGTCCGGGGGGGCAGGACTATGGCTACACCTTC. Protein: CASSPGGQDYGYTF.

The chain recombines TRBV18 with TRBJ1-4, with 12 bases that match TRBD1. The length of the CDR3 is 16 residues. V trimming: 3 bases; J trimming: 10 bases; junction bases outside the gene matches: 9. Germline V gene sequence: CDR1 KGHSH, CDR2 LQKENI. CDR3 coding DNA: TGTGCCAGCTCACCCGGGCCTGGGACAGGGGGCGGAAAACTGTTTTTT. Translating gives CASSPGPGTGGGKLFF.

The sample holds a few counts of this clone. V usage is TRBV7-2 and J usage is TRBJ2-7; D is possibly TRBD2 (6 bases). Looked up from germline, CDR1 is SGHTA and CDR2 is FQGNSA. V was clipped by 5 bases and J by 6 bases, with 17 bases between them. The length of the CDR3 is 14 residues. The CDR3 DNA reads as TGTGCCAGCAGCATTAGATGGGGGGAAGGCGAGCAGTACTTC. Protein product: CASSIRWGEGEQYF.

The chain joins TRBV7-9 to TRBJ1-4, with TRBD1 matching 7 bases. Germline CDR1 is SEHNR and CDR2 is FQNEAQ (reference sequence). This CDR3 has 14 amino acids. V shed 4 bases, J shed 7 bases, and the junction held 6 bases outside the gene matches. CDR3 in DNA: TGTGCCAGCAGCTCTGACAGGGTTGGTGAAAAACTGTTTTTT. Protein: CASSSDRVGEKLFF.

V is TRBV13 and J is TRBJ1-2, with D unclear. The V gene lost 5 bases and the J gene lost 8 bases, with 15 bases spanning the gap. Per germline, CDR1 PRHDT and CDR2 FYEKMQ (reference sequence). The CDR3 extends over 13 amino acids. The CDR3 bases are TGTGCCAGCAGCGGCCCTGGCCGGATCGGCTACACCTTC. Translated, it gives CASSGPGRIGYTF.

The DNA for the CDR3 is TGTGCCAGCAGTCTCCGGACGGTGAACACTGAAGCTTTCTTT. Protein: CASSLRTVNTEAFF. V usage is TRBV6-5 and J usage is TRBJ1-1; no clear D. CDR3 length: 14 amino acids. The V and J ends lost 5 bases and 0 bases respectively, with 10 bases between them. In germline, CDR1 is MNHEY, CDR2 SVGAGI.